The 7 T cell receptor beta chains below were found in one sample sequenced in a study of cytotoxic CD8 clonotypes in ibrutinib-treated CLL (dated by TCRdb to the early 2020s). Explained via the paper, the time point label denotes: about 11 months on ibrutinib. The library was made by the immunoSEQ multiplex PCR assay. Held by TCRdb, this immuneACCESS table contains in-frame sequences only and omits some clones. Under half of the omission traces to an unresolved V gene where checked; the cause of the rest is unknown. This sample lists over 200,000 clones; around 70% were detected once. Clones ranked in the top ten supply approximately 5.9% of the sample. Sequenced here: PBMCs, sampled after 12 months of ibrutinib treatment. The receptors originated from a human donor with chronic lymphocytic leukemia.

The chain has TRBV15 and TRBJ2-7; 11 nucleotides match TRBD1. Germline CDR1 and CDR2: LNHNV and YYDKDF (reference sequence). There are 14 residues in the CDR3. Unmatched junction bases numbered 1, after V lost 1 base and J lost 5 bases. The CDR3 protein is CATSRGDRGDEQYF. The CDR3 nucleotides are TGTGCCACCAGCAGAGGGGACAGGGGGGACGAGCAGTACTTC.

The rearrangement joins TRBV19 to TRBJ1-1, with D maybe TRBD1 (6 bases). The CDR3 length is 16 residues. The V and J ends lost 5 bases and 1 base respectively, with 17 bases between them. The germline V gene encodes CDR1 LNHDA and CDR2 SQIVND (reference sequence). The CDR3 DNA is TGTGCCAGTAGTGCCCAGCGAAGGACAGAGAACACTGAAGCTTTCTTT. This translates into CASSAQRRTENTEAFF.

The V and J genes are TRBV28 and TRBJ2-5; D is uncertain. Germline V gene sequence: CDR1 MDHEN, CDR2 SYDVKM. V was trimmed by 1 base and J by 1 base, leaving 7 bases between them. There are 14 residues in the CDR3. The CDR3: CASSLSGFQETQYF. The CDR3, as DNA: TGTGCCAGCAGTTTATCCGGTTTCCAAGAGACCCAGTACTTC. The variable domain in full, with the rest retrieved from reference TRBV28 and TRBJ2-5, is DVKVTQSSRYLVKRTGEKVFLECVQDMDHENMFWYRQDPGLGLRLIYFSYDVKMKEKGDIPEGYSVSREKKERFSLILESASTNQTSMYLCASSLSGFQETQYFGPGTRLLVL.

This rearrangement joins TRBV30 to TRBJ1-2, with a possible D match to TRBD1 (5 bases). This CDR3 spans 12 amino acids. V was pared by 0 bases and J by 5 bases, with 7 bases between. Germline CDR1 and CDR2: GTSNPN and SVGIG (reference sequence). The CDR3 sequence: CAWSVGTYGYTF. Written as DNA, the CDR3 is TGTGCCTGGAGTGTTGGGACGTATGGCTACACCTTC.

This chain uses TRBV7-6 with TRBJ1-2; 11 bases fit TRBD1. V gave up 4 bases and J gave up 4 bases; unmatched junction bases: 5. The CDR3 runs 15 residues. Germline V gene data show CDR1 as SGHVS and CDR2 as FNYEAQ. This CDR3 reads CASSSGTGGIYGYTF. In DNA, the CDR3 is TGTGCCAGCAGCTCCGGGACAGGGGGTATCTATGGCTACACCTTC.

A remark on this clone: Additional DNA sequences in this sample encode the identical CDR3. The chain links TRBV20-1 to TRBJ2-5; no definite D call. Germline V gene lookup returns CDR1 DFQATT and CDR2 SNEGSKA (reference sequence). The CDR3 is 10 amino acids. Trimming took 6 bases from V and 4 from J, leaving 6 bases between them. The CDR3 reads CSATLETQYF. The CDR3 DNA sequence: TGCAGTGCCACACTAGAGACCCAGTACTTC.

CDR3 in DNA: TGTGCCAGCAGTCCATGGGGCAATCAGCCCCAGCATTTT. This codes for CASSPWGNQPQHF. V and J are TRBV27 and TRBJ1-5; D gene uncertain. V was clipped by 5 bases and J by 2 bases, with 7 bases between them. Germline V gives CDR1 MNHEY, CDR2 SMNVEV (reference sequence). The CDR3 extends over 13 amino acids.